The sequence of this TCR beta chain was determined in a study of cytomegalovirus exposure and HLA in healthy donors (TCRdb year 2017). Study-wide context: An earlier analysis of 587 of the donors reported approximately 260 Gb of sequence data and 90 million to 120 million unique TCR beta sequences obtained from around 180 million T cells. An early release covering roughly 580 HLA-typed donors comprised 250 to 350 gigabases of sequencing data and roughly 86 million unique TCR sequences. Among the roughly 400 genotyped donors, around 81% belonged to the genetic ancestry cluster associated with self-reported Caucasian donors. The study aimed to test whether cataloging public T cell receptors could reveal signatures of past pathogen exposure. The T cell repertoires of about 700 subjects were profiled by immunosequencing and related to cytomegalovirus serostatus. A separate validation cohort of over a hundred different subjects was used in addition to the approximately 700-subject first cohort. To predict cytomegalovirus infection status, the study combined high-throughput TCR immunosequencing, statistical association of individual TCRs with disease status, and machine learning. To study patterns of TCR occurrence, a later analysis re-analyzed previously published TCR beta repertoires from just over 650 donors and added high-resolution HLA genotyping. Rather than using new phenotypic data, the later analysis identified candidate immune exposures from TCR beta sequences and from how often those sequences occurred across donors. An earlier analysis of roughly 580 of the donors used high-throughput TCR beta sequencing to judge whether each TCR beta V gene segment behaved as functional or pseudogenic. Alongside the repertoire data, information on donor age, sex, ethnicity and CMV serostatus was compiled. In a later genetic analysis, genome-wide SNP genotypes for about 65% of the roughly 700 donors were used, and that subset was treated as a discovery cohort. All discovery cohort repertoires had been generated using a single sequencing platform. HLA typing included class I and class II loci at four-digit resolution. The number of typed donors differed by locus: about 629-630 for A, B, C, DRB1 and DQB1; 500 to 550 for DQA1; some 610 for DPA1; and around 470 for DPB1. Roughly 5 DR-DQ haplotypes were handled as single units for association and clustering because linkage in the cohort was strong. Among approximately 370 genotyped donors of the cohort, an average of around 240,000 unique TCR beta nucleotide sequences was sequenced per donor, of which roughly 17% were non-productive. On the study overall, not on this receptor specifically: In vitro tests confirmed that a few of the cytomegalovirus-associated TCR beta chains recognize cytomegalovirus antigens. At a false discovery rate of 0.05, a later analysis linked fewer than 20,000 TCR beta sequences to specific HLA alleles. The authors suggested that the approach could potentially be generalized to other disease states and immunological phenotypes. The study listed 150 to 200 TCR beta chains as associated with cytomegalovirus. A further reported finding was that TCR beta sequences accurately predicted the HLA-A and HLA-B alleles for most subjects in the first cohort. The classifier was reported to diagnose cytomegalovirus status with high specificity and sensitivity in both the original cohort and the validation cohort. For the cohort, immune exposure information was limited to CMV serostatus. In a later analysis, most CMV-associated TCR beta chains were found to appear HLA-restricted, with HLA associations seemingly driven largely by CMV exposure. In an earlier analysis of more than 500 of the donors, most TCR beta V segments appeared in productive rearrangements about 87% or about 30% of the time, broadly matching IMGT annotations. In a later analysis, HLA-associated TCR beta chains were found to be more clonally expanded and to have lower generation probabilities than equally common non-associated chains. Linkage disequilibrium might explain the correlated functional status among segregating V segments, but an unknown experimental factor could not be ruled out. A later genetic analysis associated a missense DCLRE1C variant with V-gene and J-gene trimming of TCR beta chains, and an independent cohort replicated the association. When HLA alleles, especially DR and DQ, strongly co-occurred, TCR associations were difficult to assign to individual alleles. Presence/absence analyses assumed roughly uniform sequencing depth across donors, an assumption that may not hold. In a later analysis, TCR association rates were found to vary across HLA loci, with the most associated TCRs seen for DRB1 alleles and the fewest for HLA-C alleles. A cluster of highly shared sequence variants was judged likely to represent a technical artifact of the sequencing pipeline. In a later analysis, several top co-occurrence clusters were reported to appear linked to parvovirus B19, influenza, CMV and Epstein-Barr virus. Because counts were too low, approximately 18 rarely observed V segments, including chromosome 9 orphons, were excluded from the earlier analysis of a few hundred of the donors. In a later genetic analysis, fewer N-insertions in productive TCRs were reported among donors in an Asian-associated ancestry cluster than the roughly 700-donor mean. Most TCR sequences were observed very rarely across donors, whereas some public TCRs were present in many individuals. HLA typing was unavailable for some donors at each locus, so association tests used only the typed subset. In this cohort, only TCR beta chains were sequenced, and detectable features were limited by the absence of alpha or paired-chain data.

Points on this clone: It lacks a known antigen. No qualities accompany the bases; no much larger clone lies one base away.

The cohort consisted of 600 to 750 healthy bone marrow donors. At the time of sampling, all cohort members were nominally healthy, though unrecorded immune exposures were likely present. The donor tested CMV seropositive, placing the donor among the 290 or so seropositive members of the cohort. A peripheral blood sample was collected from each donor, and TCR beta sequencing was performed on peripheral blood mononuclear cells. The Qiagen DNeasy Blood Extraction Kit was used to extract genomic DNA from the blood cell samples. The library was obtained by the immunoSEQ multiplex PCR assay. The multiplex PCR relied on a mix of 60 forward primers for TCR Vbeta segments and 13 reverse primers for TCR Jbeta segments. Amplification of the CDR3 region of rearranged TCR beta genes was performed with a multiplex PCR assay on genomic DNA. The Illumina HiSeq System was used to sequence the amplified TCR beta libraries as 87-base-pair reads. Per the original workflow: A later analysis counted 75 million to 100 million unique TCR beta chains across the 690 or so repertoires, and some 11 million of these chains were shared by at least two donors. A nearest-neighbor algorithm error-corrected the raw reads and collapsed the reads into unique sequences, merging closely related sequences to remove PCR and sequencing errors. V, D and J gene segments were assigned by aligning CDR3 sequences to IMGT reference sequences. For a sequence to be retained, a match of at least six nucleotides to both a V gene segment and a J gene segment was required. A rearrangement was called productive if the CDR3 had no stop codons and remained in frame with V and J, and every other rearrangement was called non-productive. CDR3 was defined according to IMGT convention as the region running from the second conserved V-encoded cysteine to the conserved J-encoded phenylalanine. The earlier analysis of 450 to 750 of the donors excluded any sequence lacking an unambiguous match to a single V gene segment. In an earlier analysis of some 590 of the donors, V segments were called functional above 56.7% productive rearrangements and were called segregating when the between-donor standard deviation exceeded 5%. A statistical classification framework was developed to diagnose cytomegalovirus status using the catalog of TCR beta chain sequences. In a later analysis, TCR nucleotide sequences were compared against IMGT/GENE-DB human TR gene sequences so that V and J genes could be assigned. Using the TCRdist pipeline, a later analysis assigned CDR3 sequences along with most-parsimonious VDJ recombination scenarios. In a later analysis, each TCR beta chain was defined by its CDR3 amino acid sequence together with its V-gene family, and reads lacking a unique V-gene family were excluded. To address suspected cross-contamination and a sequencing artifact, a later analysis removed 592 highly shared, low-generation-probability nucleotide sequences. A later analysis calculated a clonal expansion index for each public chain from normalized within-repertoire ranks of inferred template counts. In a later analysis, generation probabilities were computed using a VDJ recombination model fitted to out-of-frame rearrangements, and the results were checked against IGoR. In a later analysis, TCR-TCR, TCR-HLA and TCR-CMV co-occurrence was scored with hypergeometric tests, and a repertoire-size bias correction was applied to TCR pairs. In a later analysis, false discovery rates were estimated by permuting HLA or CMV assignments 20 times. In a later analysis, co-occurring TCRs were grouped using DBSCAN, with TCRdist sequence similarity added in when clustering inside HLA-allele-positive subsets. Repertoires with fewer than 30,000 or more than 120,000 public chains, plus five repertoires with anomalous nucleotide sharing, were excluded from co-occurrence clustering. The immuneACCESS repertoire file appears here via TCRdb, limited to in-frame rearrangements. These files lack a portion of the clones; in checked studies, under half of the deficit traces to unresolved V genes, and the cause of the others is not known. V and J calls and clone size come straight from that table; D and trimming were deduced from the DNA. Counted in this sample were fewer than 250,000 clones; around 83% of them appeared once. The ten largest account for about a tenth of the sample.

The sequence came from a woman in her forties or fifties in good health and CMV-seropositive. What was sequenced was PBMCs.

The CDR3 corresponds to CAIRTHGGTQPQHF. At the DNA level, the sequence is TGTGCCATCAGGACCCACGGGGGGACTCAGCCCCAGCATTTT. The rearrangement combines TRBV10-3 with TRBJ1-5; a weak D assignment points to TRBD1 (5 bases agree). The CDR3 runs 14 amino acids, cysteine and phenylalanine included. Only CDR3 DNA is held: 42 bases, read in frame from base 1. The junction carries 15 bases between V and J, which are trimmed by 6 bases and 6 bases respectively. The germline V gene provides CDR1 ENHRY and CDR2 SYGVKD.